This T cell receptor (beta chain) is from a study of spatial heterogeneity in lung cancer. Background on the study: For the average unique TCR and UMI combination, more than 9.5 occurrences appeared in raw reads. The study's findings and limits: Intratumoral expanded alpha and beta TCR counts were found to track tumor mutation counts.

Indicated time point: sample taken at primary tumor resection. Without sorting, whole RNA was sequenced from tumor, nontumor lung or frozen PBMC. Each CDR3 protein gets one entry after TCRdb re-called the 5' RACE reads with MiXCR. This table has fewer than 4,500 distinct CDR3 sequences, 30% to 40% appearing once. Between the trimmed V and J ends, which lost 4 bases and 7 bases, there was a span of 9 bases. This CDR3 region has 12 residues. Per the germline V gene, CDR1 is SGHTA and CDR2 is FQGNSA. This clonotype is a singleton in its sample. Its target is unknown. The source is a male donor with early-stage non-small cell lung cancer. Sequenced material: lung tumor tissue, taken at surgery. V usage is TRBV7-2 and J usage is TRBJ2-3; D not certain. The chain's CDR3 is CASSSYSNTQYF. The CDR3 DNA is TGTGCCAGCAGCTCTTACTCAAATACGCAGTATTTT.